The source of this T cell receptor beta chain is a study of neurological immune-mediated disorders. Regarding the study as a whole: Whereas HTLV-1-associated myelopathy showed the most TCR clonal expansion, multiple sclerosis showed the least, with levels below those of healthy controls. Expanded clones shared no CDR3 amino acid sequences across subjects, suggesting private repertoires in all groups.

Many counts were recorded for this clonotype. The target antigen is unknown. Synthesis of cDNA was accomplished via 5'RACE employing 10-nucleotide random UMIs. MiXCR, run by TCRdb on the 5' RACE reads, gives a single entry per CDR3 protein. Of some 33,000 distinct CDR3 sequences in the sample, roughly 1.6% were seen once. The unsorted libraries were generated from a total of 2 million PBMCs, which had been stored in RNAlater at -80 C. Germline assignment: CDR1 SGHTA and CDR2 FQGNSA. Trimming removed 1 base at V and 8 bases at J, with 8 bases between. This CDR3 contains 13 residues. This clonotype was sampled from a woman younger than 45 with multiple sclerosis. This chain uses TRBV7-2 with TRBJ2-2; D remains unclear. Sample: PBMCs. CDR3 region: CASSLVASGELFF. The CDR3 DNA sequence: TGTGCCAGCAGCTTAGTCGCGTCGGGGGAGCTGTTTTTT.